This entry describes one T cell receptor (beta chain). Its antigen remains unidentified. The TCR beta libraries were generated through quantitative 5'-RACE incorporating molecular barcodes. TCRdb re-analysed the 5' RACE reads in MiXCR, keeping a single row per CDR3 protein. The repertoire holds about 390,000 distinct CDR3 sequences, with around 24% as singletons. The sample is drawn from a study of CD8 T cells in ankylosing spondylitis. V was clipped by 6 bases and J by 6 bases, with 12 bases between them. Germline-derived CDR1 and CDR2 are LGHDT and YNNKEL (reference sequence). The CDR3 runs 13 residues. Findings and limits, study-wide: With a CD8+ phenotype, disease-linked clones were relatively rare in peripheral blood. Reports of some motif variants in reactive arthritis synovial fluid and blood predate this one. The study identified a TCR beta motif of fewer than 10 highly homologous variants that appeared characteristic of ankylosing spondylitis blood.

The gene calls are TRBV3-1 and TRBJ2-1; possible D gene TRBD2, 6 bases. The sequenced sample consisted of blood, either unsorted or a sorted T cell fraction (not recorded which). The source is a male donor with ankylosing spondylitis. In DNA form, the CDR3 reads TGTGCCAGCAGACAATCGGGACTCAATGAGCAGTTCTTC. Protein: CASRQSGLNEQFF.